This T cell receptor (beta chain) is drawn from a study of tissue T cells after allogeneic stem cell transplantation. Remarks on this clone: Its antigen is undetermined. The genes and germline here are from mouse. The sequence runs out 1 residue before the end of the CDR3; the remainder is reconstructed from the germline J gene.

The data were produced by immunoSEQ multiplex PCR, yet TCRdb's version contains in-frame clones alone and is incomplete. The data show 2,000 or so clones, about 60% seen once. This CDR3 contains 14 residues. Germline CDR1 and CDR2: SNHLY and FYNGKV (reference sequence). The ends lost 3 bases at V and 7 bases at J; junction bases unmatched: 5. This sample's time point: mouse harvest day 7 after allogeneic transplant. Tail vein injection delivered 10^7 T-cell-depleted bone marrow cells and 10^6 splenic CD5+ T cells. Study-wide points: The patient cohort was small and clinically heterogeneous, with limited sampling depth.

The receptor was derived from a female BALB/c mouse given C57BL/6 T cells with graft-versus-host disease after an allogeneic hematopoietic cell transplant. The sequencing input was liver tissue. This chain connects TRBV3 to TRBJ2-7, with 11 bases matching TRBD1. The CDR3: CASSLGTGGKEQYF. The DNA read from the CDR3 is TGTGCCAGCAGCTTGGGGACAGGGGGGAAGGAACAGTAC.